Below, 10 T cell receptor beta chains from the same sample are listed, as sequenced in a study of blood T cells in healthy people across ages. With a J-beta primer mix and a sample-barcoded 5' primer, a second PCR ran about 6 to 11 cycles. Using its own MiXCR run on the 5' RACE reads, TCRdb lists one record per CDR3 protein. The data hold approximately 760,000 distinct CDR3 sequences, with around 25% observed a single time. This sample also belongs to another study, concerning T cells of mothers and their children.

The sample consisted of blood. These receptor sequences come from a boy younger than 18 in good health.

A word on this clonotype: At one end the junction does not follow the germline gene, possibly because of a read error. The CDR3 coding sequence is TGTGCCAGCGGCTCGGGGGGAAATGAAAAACTGCTTTTT. Translating it yields CASGSGGNEKLLF. The chain combines TRBV7-9 with TRBJ1-4; D is perhaps TRBD1 (5 bases). This CDR3 has 13 residues. Germline loops: CDR1 SEHNR, CDR2 FQNEAQ (reference sequence). Complete variable domain (other parts from reference TRBV7-9 and TRBJ1-4): DTGVSQNPRHKITKRGQNVTFRCDPISEHNRLYWYRQTLGQGPEFLTYFQNEAQLEKSRLLSDRFSAERPKGSFSTLEIQRTEQGDSAMYLCASGSGGNEKLLFGSGTQLSVL.

The chain recombines TRBV28 with TRBJ2-5; no clear D gene. The J call may be incorrect, as the DNA end agrees better with TRBJ2-7. CDR3 size: 15 residues. CDR1 is MDHEN and CDR2 is SYDVKM in the germline V gene. CDR3: CASSSILSPKYEQYF. CDR3 DNA: TGTGCCAGCAGCTCCATTCTAAGTCCTAAGTACGAGCAGTACTTC.

V is TRBV5-1 and J is TRBJ2-1; 14 bases agree with TRBD2. Germline V gene data show CDR1 as SGHRS and CDR2 as YFSETQ. V was clipped by 3 bases and J by 4 bases; unmatched bases: 3. The CDR3 runs to 16 residues. CDR3 residues: CASSSGTSGGYNEQFF. CDR3 nucleotides: TGCGCCAGCAGCTCAGGGACTAGCGGGGGATACAATGAGCAGTTCTTC.

The chain joins TRBV13 to TRBJ2-5; tentative D call: TRBD1 (5 bases). V lost 3 bases and J lost 5, with 19 bases in between. CDR1 and CDR2 from the germline V gene are PRHDT and FYEKMQ (reference sequence). This CDR3 has 16 residues. DNA of the CDR3: TGTGCCAGCAGCTTTGACCCCAGGGCGCGAGTGGAGACCCAGTACTTC. Translation: CASSFDPRARVETQYF.

This chain links TRBV7-3 with TRBJ2-1; TRBD2 agrees at 8 bases. Trimming cost V 2 bases and J 6 bases; bases outside gene matches: 9. CDR3 length: 16 amino acids. Germline CDR1 and CDR2: SGHTA and FQGTGA. The CDR3 region is CASSLVTGGPSNEQFF. The CDR3 region has the DNA TGTGCCAGCAGCTTAGTAACGGGAGGGCCCTCCAATGAGCAGTTCTTC. Filled out from reference TRBV7-3 and TRBJ2-1, the complete variable domain reads GAGVSQTPSNKVTEKGKYVELRCDPISGHTALYWYRQSLGQGPEFLIYFQGTGAADDSGLPNDRFFAVRPEGSVSTLKIQRTERGDSAVYLCASSLVTGGPSNEQFFGPGTRLTVL.

This sequence joins TRBV5-1 and TRBJ2-5; D may be TRBD2 (6 bases). CDR1 is SGHRS, CDR2 YFSETQ, per germline. Trimming removed 4 bases at V and 4 bases at J, with 14 bases between. This CDR3 has 14 amino acids. The CDR3 here is CASSPEGRRETQYF. The CDR3 bases are TGCGCCAGCAGCCCTGAAGGGAGGCGAGAGACCCAGTACTTC.

The chain uses TRBV6-5 and TRBJ2-7, with TRBD2 matching 11 bases. CDR3 size: 15 residues. Germline V lookup: CDR1 MNHEY, CDR2 SVGAGI. J was trimmed by 3 bases and V by 5 bases; bases with no gene match: 6. The CDR3: CASSPTSGTNYEQYF. In DNA, the CDR3 is TGTGCCAGCAGTCCGACTAGCGGGACCAACTACGAGCAGTACTTC.

There are a few counts of this clonotype. The chain is built from TRBV12-3 or TRBV12-4 and TRBJ1-1; 7 positions match TRBD1. With 3 bases clipped from V and 3 bases from J, the junction kept 7 bases outside the gene matches. The CDR3 totals 15 residues. CDR3 nucleotides: TGTGCCAGCAGTTTCTTCTTACAGGGGTACACTGAAGCTTTCTTT. As protein: CASSFFLQGYTEAFF.

The chain uses TRBV15 and TRBJ2-1; possible D gene TRBD1, 5 bases. This CDR3 has 13 amino acids. The germline V gene encodes CDR1 LNHNV and CDR2 YYDKDF (reference sequence). Trimming stripped 0 bases from V and 7 bases from J, with 7 bases between. This chain's CDR3 is CATSRDYRNEQFF. The CDR3 DNA is TGTGCCACCAGCAGAGATTACAGGAATGAGCAGTTCTTC.

In its sample, this clonotype was seen a few times. Here the CDR3 reads CSVEKVAGNEQYF. In nucleotides, the CDR3 is TGCAGCGTTGAGAAGGTAGCGGGCAACGAGCAGTACTTC. This chain links TRBV29-1 with TRBJ2-5; the match to TRBD2 covers 7 bases. The DNA end lines up better with TRBJ2-7; the J call may be wrong. Germline V CDR1 and CDR2: SQVTM, ANQGSEA. This CDR3 comprises 13 residues.